These 28 T cell receptor beta chains share one sample of origin, sequenced in a study of blood T cell repertoires in COVID-19. Assay used: immunoSEQ multiplex PCR; TCRdb lists only in-frame clones, some missing. The table has more than 15,000 clones, about four fifths seen once. The sample taken for sequencing was peripheral blood. The source is a man aged 40-55 years with active or convalescent COVID-19.

The V call is TRBV3-1 (or the pseudogene TRBV3-2), the J call TRBJ2-2; 7 bases align to TRBD2. Germline V gene sequence: CDR1 LGHDT, CDR2 YNNKEL (reference sequence). The CDR3 contains 15 residues. V trimming: 3 bases; J trimming: 4 bases; junction bases outside the gene matches: 5. This CDR3 reads CASSQSAGVTGELFF. The CDR3 DNA reads as TGTGCCAGCAGCCAGTCGGCGGGGGTCACCGGGGAGCTGTTTTTT.

V and J are TRBV25-1 and TRBJ2-1, with TRBD2 matching over 14 bases. Losses at the gene ends were 8 bases for V and 0 bases for J; bases not matched to a gene: 9. There are 18 residues in the CDR3. Germline V gene lookup returns CDR1 MGHDK and CDR2 SYGVNS. CDR3 sequence (DNA): TGTGCCAGCTCCCGGACTAGCGGGGGGCAGGGCTCCTACAATGAGCAGTTCTTC. It yields the protein CASSRTSGGQGSYNEQFF.

The CDR3 DNA reads TGCGCCAGCAGCTTACAGGGGATTGAAGCTTTCTTT. Translated: CASSLQGIEAFF. The chain combines TRBV5-1 with TRBJ1-1; 7 bases align to TRBD1. The CDR3 totals 12 residues. Germline CDR1 SGHRS, CDR2 YFSETQ. V was clipped by 2 bases and J by 7 bases; unmatched bases: 2.

The rearrangement uses TRBV12-3 or TRBV12-4 and TRBJ1-1; D gene ambiguous. This CDR3 comprises 13 residues. V was trimmed by 3 bases and J by 1 base, leaving 6 bases between them. CDR3 nucleotides: TGTGCCAGCAGTTTGGCCAGGAACACTGAAGCTTTCTTT. Translation: CASSLARNTEAFF.

The chain employs TRBV4-2 and TRBJ2-1; 10 bases are a match to TRBD2. Trimming removed 1 base from V and 4 bases from J; junction bases left unmatched: 10. Germline CDR1 and CDR2: LGHNA and YNFKEQ. This CDR3 spans 18 amino acids. The CDR3 bases are TGTGCCAGCAGCCAAGTTAAGTTAGCGGGGGGAGGTTACAATGAGCAGTTCTTC. Protein: CASSQVKLAGGGYNEQFF.

The chain uses TRBV10-3 and TRBJ2-2, with D possibly matching TRBD1 (6 bases). This CDR3 is 15 amino acids long. Per the germline V gene, CDR1 is ENHRY and CDR2 is SYGVKD. The V gene lost 7 bases and the J gene lost 2 bases, with 14 bases spanning the gap. CDR3 nucleotide sequence: TGTGCCATCAACAGGAGACAGGACAACACCGGGGAGCTGTTTTTT. Its protein product is CAINRRQDNTGELFF.

V gene TRBV7-2 combines with J gene TRBJ1-2, with unresolved D. V dropped 5 bases and J dropped 0 bases, with 16 bases sitting between them. CDR1 and CDR2 (germline): SGHTA, FQGNSA. The CDR3 sequence is 16 residues long. CDR3 DNA: TGTGCCAGCAGCCTCCTACCAGGTTACTCTAACTATGGCTACACCTTC. This translates into CASSLLPGYSNYGYTF.

The chain joins TRBV6-4 to TRBJ2-3; 10 positions match TRBD1. The V gene's germline CDR1 is MRHNA and CDR2 SNTAGT. V shed 2 bases and J 4 bases; nucleotides not matched to a gene: 0. CDR3 length: 14 amino acids. CDR3 region: CASSDGQGADTQYF. Written as DNA, the CDR3 is TGTGCCAGCAGTGACGGACAGGGGGCAGATACGCAGTATTTT.

V is TRBV12-3 or TRBV12-4 and J is TRBJ1-2; TRBD1 matches 8 bases. The CDR3 totals 13 residues. After removal of 3 bases from V and 8 bases from J, the junction contained 5 bases not matched to a gene. Written as DNA, the CDR3 is TGTGCCAGCAGTTTTAACACAGGGGGGGGCTACACCTTC. It specifies CASSFNTGGGYTF.

The CDR3 here is CASSFLGPNTEAFF. CDR3 nucleotides: TGCGCCAGCAGCTTCCTGGGGCCGAACACTGAAGCTTTCTTT. The V call is TRBV5-1, the J call TRBJ1-1; possible D gene TRBD1, 5 bases. The V and J ends lost 2 bases and 1 base respectively, with 9 bases between them. The length of the CDR3 is 14 residues. The V gene's germline CDR1 is SGHRS and CDR2 YFSETQ.

The chain joins TRBV7-9 to TRBJ2-7; 10 bases fit TRBD2. This CDR3 contains 15 residues. The ends lost 1 base at V and 4 bases at J; junction bases unmatched: 4. Germline assignment: CDR1 SEHNR and CDR2 FQNEAQ (reference sequence). The CDR3 loop is CASSLGASGGYEQYF. The CDR3, as DNA: TGTGCCAGCAGCTTAGGGGCTAGCGGGGGTTACGAGCAGTACTTC. Based on the CDR3 plus reference TRBV7-9 and TRBJ2-7, the full variable domain is DTGVSQNPRHKITKRGQNVTFRCDPISEHNRLYWYRQTLGQGPEFLTYFQNEAQLEKSRLLSDRFSAERPKGSFSTLEIQRTEQGDSAMYLCASSLGASGGYEQYFGPGTRLTVT.

V is TRBV5-6 and J is TRBJ1-1; the D is unclear. This CDR3 comprises 13 residues. The germline V and J ends were trimmed by 2 bases and 7 bases, with 12 bases remaining between them. Germline CDR1 SGHDT, CDR2 YYEEEE. The chain's CDR3 is CASSLPAGGEAFF. DNA for the CDR3: TGTGCCAGCAGCTTACCGGCGGGAGGTGAAGCTTTCTTT.

The chain has TRBV7-9 and TRBJ1-4, with TRBD1 matching 11 bases. The CDR3 sequence is 14 residues long. The germline gives CDR1 SEHNR, CDR2 FQNEAQ (reference sequence). Losses at the gene ends were 11 bases for V and 7 bases for J; bases not matched to a gene: 9. CDR3 in amino acids: CASRGQGDGEKLFF. The CDR3 region has the DNA TGTGCCTCAAGGGGACAGGGGGACGGTGAAAAACTGTTTTTT.

This clone was picked up one time. This sequence joins TRBV7-2 and TRBJ2-5; 10 bases map to TRBD2. CDR3 length: 17 residues. With V trimmed by 4 bases and J by 5 bases, 13 bases remained unmatched. Germline assignment: CDR1 SGHTA and CDR2 FQGNSA. The CDR3 nucleotides read TGTGCCAGCAGCTCAGAGGGGCCAGCGGGGGGGATCGAGACCCAGTACTTC. Translating gives CASSSEGPAGGIETQYF.

The rearrangement uses TRBV3-1 (or the pseudogene TRBV3-2) and TRBJ2-1; tentatively, D is TRBD2 (5 bases). V lost 4 bases and J lost 9, with 13 bases in between. Germline CDR1 and CDR2: LGHDT and YNNKEL (reference sequence). The CDR3 is made up of 13 amino acids. This CDR3 reads CASSLAGLLEQFF. The CDR3 coding sequence is TGTGCCAGCAGCCTCGCGGGCCTACTTGAGCAGTTCTTC.

The genes are TRBV19 and TRBJ2-1, with 12 bases identical to TRBD2. The J segment lost 6 bases and the V segment lost 2 bases, leaving 8 bases of the junction unmatched. The CDR3 totals 17 residues. CDR1 is LNHDA and CDR2 is SQIVND in the germline V gene (reference sequence). The chain's CDR3 is CASSISSGGAWGNEQFF. The DNA of the CDR3 is TGTGCCAGTAGTATATCTAGCGGGGGGGCCTGGGGCAATGAGCAGTTCTTC.

This clone was seen a few times. The chain couples TRBV14 to TRBJ2-7; D may be TRBD1 (5 bases). In germline, CDR1 is SGHDN, CDR2 FVKESK. Trimming took off 0 bases at V and 9 bases at J, with 18 bases between the two ends. This CDR3 contains 15 residues. The CDR3 DNA reads TGTGCCAGCAGCCAAGATATTTGGGCAGGGCGTAGGCAGTACTTC. Translation gives CASSQDIWAGRRQYF. Complete variable domain (other parts from reference TRBV14 and TRBJ2-7): EAGVTQFPSHSVIEKGQTVTLRCDPISGHDNLYWYRRVMGKEIKFLLHFVKESKQDESGMPNNRFLAERTGGTYSTLKVQPAELEDSGVYFCASSQDIWAGRRQYFGPGTRLTVT.

J is TRBJ1-4 and V is TRBV18, with TRBD1 matching 10 bases. Per germline, CDR1 KGHSH and CDR2 LQKENI. This CDR3 region has 15 residues. V lost 3 bases and J lost 7; bases outside the gene matches: 5. The CDR3 sequence is CASSPRTGGIEKLFF. DNA of the CDR3: TGTGCCAGCTCACCCCGGACAGGGGGAATTGAAAAACTGTTTTTT.

The chain has TRBV30 and TRBJ1-1; D gene unclear. The CDR3 runs to 13 residues. CDR1 and CDR2 (germline): GTSNPN, SVGIG (reference sequence). V shed 5 bases and J shed 4 bases, with 14 bases lying between them. The CDR3 reads CAWGRGWSTEAFF. CDR3 DNA: TGTGCCTGGGGGCGGGGATGGAGCACTGAAGCTTTCTTT.

The chain is built from TRBV19 and TRBJ2-3, with 12 bases fitting TRBD1. The CDR3 is 15 residues long. With 4 bases clipped from V and 7 bases from J, the junction kept 6 bases outside the gene matches. Germline V gives CDR1 LNHDA, CDR2 SQIVND (reference sequence). The CDR3 sequence: CASSRGTGGMNTQYF. The CDR3 DNA sequence: TGTGCCAGTAGTAGGGGGACAGGGGGCATGAATACGCAGTATTTT.

This clone was seen only a few times. The V gene is TRBV4-3, the J gene TRBJ1-2; D uncertain. Germline CDR1 is LGHNA and CDR2 is YSLEER. The CDR3 consists of 16 residues. V lost 0 bases, J lost 2 bases, and 13 bases lay in between. CDR3 in DNA: TGCGCCAGCAGCCAAGATCTCTGGATGGAGAACTATGGCTACACCTTC. It yields the protein CASSQDLWMENYGYTF.

The rearrangement links TRBV10-2 to TRBJ1-5; D call uncertain. The CDR3 has 13 amino acids. V dropped 2 bases and J dropped 4 bases, with 6 bases sitting between them. Germline assignment: CDR1 WSHSY and CDR2 SAAADI. The CDR3 DNA follows: TGCGCCAGCAGTGAGCTTGAGAATCAGCCCCAGCATTTT. This gives the protein CASSELENQPQHF.

The V call is TRBV2, the J call TRBJ2-3; possible D gene TRBD1, 6 bases. The V end lost 6 bases, the J end lost 3 bases, and 16 bases lay between the germline ends. Germline V gene sequence: CDR1 SNHLY, CDR2 FYNNEI. This CDR3 is 15 amino acids long. This CDR3 reads CASSRQEMSTDTQYF. CDR3 in DNA: TGTGCCAGCAGCCGACAGGAGATGAGTACAGATACGCAGTATTTT.

The J gene is TRBJ1-1, the V gene TRBV10-3, with 7 positions matching TRBD1. V shed 3 bases and J 7 bases; nucleotides not matched to a gene: 5. Germline V lookup: CDR1 ENHRY, CDR2 SYGVKD. The CDR3 sequence is 13 residues long. In DNA form, the CDR3 reads TGTGCCATCAGTGAACCCGGGACAGTTGAAGCTTTCTTT. This codes for CAISEPGTVEAFF.

This clone was seen a single time. V gene TRBV4-3 combines with J gene TRBJ1-6; D is unresolved. Trimming cost V 0 bases and J 7 bases, with 13 bases left between them. Germline-derived CDR1 and CDR2 are LGHNA and YSLEER. There are 16 residues in the CDR3. As DNA, the CDR3 is TGCGCCAGCAGCCAAGACGCGGGAGTGGGGAATTCACCCCTCCACTTT. Protein product: CASSQDAGVGNSPLHF.

The V call is TRBV9, the J call TRBJ1-2, with 8 bases aligning to TRBD1. CDR3 length equals 14 residues. Unmatched junction bases numbered 10, after V lost 4 bases and J lost 8 bases. Looked up from germline, CDR1 is SGDLS and CDR2 is YYNGEE. DNA of the CDR3: TGTGCCAGCAGCCCGGACAGGGCCGTGAGGGGCTACACCTTC. It translates to CASSPDRAVRGYTF.

The chain combines TRBV29-1 with TRBJ1-5, with D maybe TRBD1 (5 bases). From germline, CDR1 is SQVTM and CDR2 ANQGSEA. The CDR3 loop spans 11 amino acids. Trimming shortened V by 7 bases and J by 7 bases, and 11 bases separated the two germline ends. The CDR3 DNA reads as TGCAGCGCCGGGCAGGGCCAGCCCCAGCATTTT. It translates to CSAGQGQPQHF.

The V and J genes are TRBV9 and TRBJ2-3; D is unresolved. V was trimmed by 2 bases and J by 1 base, leaving 8 bases between them. Germline CDR1 and CDR2: SGDLS and YYNGEE. CDR3 length: 14 residues. The CDR3 DNA is TGTGCCAGCAGCGTTTCGACTCGCACAGATACGCAGTATTTT. Translation: CASSVSTRTDTQYF.